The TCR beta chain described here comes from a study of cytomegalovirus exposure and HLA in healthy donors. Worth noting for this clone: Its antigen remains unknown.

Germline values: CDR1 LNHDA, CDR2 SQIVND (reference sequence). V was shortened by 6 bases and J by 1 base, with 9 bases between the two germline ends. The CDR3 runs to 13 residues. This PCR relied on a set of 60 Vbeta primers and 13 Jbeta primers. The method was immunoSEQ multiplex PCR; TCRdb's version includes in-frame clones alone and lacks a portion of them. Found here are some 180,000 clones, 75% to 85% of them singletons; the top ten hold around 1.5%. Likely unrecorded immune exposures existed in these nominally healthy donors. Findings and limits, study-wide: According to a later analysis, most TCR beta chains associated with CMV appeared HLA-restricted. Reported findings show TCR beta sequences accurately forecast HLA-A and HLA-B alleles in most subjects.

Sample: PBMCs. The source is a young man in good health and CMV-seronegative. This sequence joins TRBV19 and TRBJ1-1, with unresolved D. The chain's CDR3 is CASSPLGNTEAFF. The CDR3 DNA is TGTGCCAGTAGCCCCCTCGGGAACACTGAAGCTTTCTTT.